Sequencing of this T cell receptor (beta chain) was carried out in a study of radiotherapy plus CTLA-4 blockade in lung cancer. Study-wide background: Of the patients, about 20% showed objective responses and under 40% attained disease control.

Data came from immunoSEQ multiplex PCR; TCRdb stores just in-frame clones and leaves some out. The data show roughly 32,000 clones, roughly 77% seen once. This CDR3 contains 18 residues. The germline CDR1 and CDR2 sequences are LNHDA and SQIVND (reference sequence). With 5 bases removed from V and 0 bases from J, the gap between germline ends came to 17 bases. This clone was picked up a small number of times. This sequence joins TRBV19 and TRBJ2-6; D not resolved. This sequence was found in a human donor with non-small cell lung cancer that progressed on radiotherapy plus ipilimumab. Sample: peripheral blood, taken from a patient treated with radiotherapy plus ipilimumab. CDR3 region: CASSRDAGPPSGANVLTF. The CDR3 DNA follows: TGTGCCAGTAGTCGAGACGCAGGTCCCCCCTCTGGGGCCAACGTCCTGACTTTC.